A single sample is the source of the 3 T cell receptor beta chains below, sequenced in a study of T cell responses to AZD1222 COVID-19 vaccine (dated by TCRdb to 2020 to 2023). The time point label of this sample denotes: about 28 days (+/-7) after the second vaccine dose. The protocol used for the library was the immunoSEQ multiplex PCR assay. TCRdb mirrors the immuneACCESS table, restricted to in-frame sequences. Some clones are absent from its copies; in checked studies, under half trace to an unresolved V gene, and the reason for the others is unknown. The sample table lists around 60,000 clones, around 85% of them with a count of one. The ten largest clones take up 20% to 30% of the sample. The starting material was peripheral blood, obtained 28 days after the second AZD1222 dose. The receptors were gathered from an adult who received the AZD1222 COVID-19 vaccine.

The chain employs TRBV7-2 and TRBJ1-5; D call uncertain. Trimming removed 1 base from V and 5 bases from J, with 9 bases in between. Germline values: CDR1 SGHTA, CDR2 FQGNSA. The CDR3 has 14 amino acids. The CDR3 here is CASSLGMRDQPQHF. CDR3 bases: TGTGCCAGCAGCTTAGGTATGCGGGATCAGCCCCAGCATTTT.

The V gene is TRBV27, the J gene TRBJ2-7; no firm D call. Germline loops: CDR1 MNHEY, CDR2 SMNVEV (reference sequence). V lost 7 bases to trimming and J lost 6 bases, with 4 bases between them. This CDR3 region has 9 residues. The CDR3 coding sequence is TGTGCCAGCACCGGCGAGCAGTACTTC. Amino acid sequence: CASTGEQYF.

The chain employs TRBV7-2 and TRBJ2-1, with 11 bases aligning to TRBD2. CDR1 SGHTA and CDR2 FQGNSA come from the germline V gene. The CDR3 is 14 residues long. V was pared by 8 bases and J by 4 bases, with 4 bases of the junction left unmatched. The CDR3: CASLAGGPYNEQFF. In nucleotides, the CDR3 is TGTGCCAGCTTAGCGGGAGGGCCATACAATGAGCAGTTCTTC. Looking up the rest from reference TRBV7-2 and TRBJ2-1 gives the full variable domain: GAGVSQSPSNKVTEKGKDVELRCDPISGHTALYWYRQSLGQGLEFLIYFQGNSAPDKSGLPSDRFSAERTGGSVSTLTIQRTQQEDSAVYLCASLAGGPYNEQFFGPGTRLTVL.